The 22 T cell receptor beta chains listed next were all sequenced from one sample in a study of stem cell transplantation in POMP-related autoinflammatory disease. The method was immunoSEQ multiplex PCR; TCRdb's version includes in-frame clones alone and lacks a portion of them. The repertoire holds about 68,000 clones, with roughly 88% as singletons. The sample consisted of CD4+ T cells from PBMCs, taken after stem cell transplantation. These receptors were obtained from a human patient with POMP-related autoinflammation and immune dysregulation (PRAID). T cells may partly derive from the graft donor.

Note on this clone: The junction departs from the called germline gene at one end, perhaps through a read error. The J gene is TRBJ2-2, the V gene TRBV24-1, with TRBD1 matching 8 bases. The CDR3 is 16 residues long. Germline V gives CDR1 KGHDR, CDR2 SFDVKD. The chain's CDR3 is CAASDSGTGHTGELFF. The CDR3 DNA reads as TGTGCCGCCAGTGACTCCGGGACAGGACACACCGGGGAGCTGTTTTTT.

This clone was seen more than once but under ten times. The chain recombines TRBV7-9 with TRBJ1-2, with D tentatively TRBD1 (5 bases). The V gene's germline CDR1 is SEHNR and CDR2 FQNEAQ (reference sequence). This CDR3 is 16 amino acids long. V was shortened by 3 bases and J by 3 bases, with 17 bases between the two germline ends. The DNA of the CDR3 is TGTGCCAGCAGCTTGTGGGGGGGAAGTGCATACTATGGCTACACCTTC. This gives the protein CASSLWGGSAYYGYTF.

As for this clone: Sequence at one end of the junction differs from germline and may be a read error. This chain joins TRBV10-1 and TRBJ2-2; D might be TRBD2 (5 bases). Germline CDR1 WNHNN, CDR2 SYGVQD (reference sequence). The CDR3 contains 13 residues. CDR3 region: CTGSYQESGELLF. CDR3 nucleotides: TGCACCGGCAGTTACCAGGAATCTGGGGAGCTGCTTTTT.

This chain links TRBV19 with TRBJ2-3; tentatively, D is TRBD1 (5 bases). From germline, CDR1 is LNHDA and CDR2 SQIVND (reference sequence). The CDR3 totals 14 residues. V was shortened by 3 bases and J by 4 bases, with 11 bases between the two germline ends. The CDR3 DNA reads TGTGCCAGTAGTATGACGACAGTTTCAGATACGCAGTATTTT. It codes for CASSMTTVSDTQYF. The full variable domain, completed using reference TRBV19 and TRBJ2-3, is DGGITQSPKYLFRKEGQNVTLSCEQNLNHDAMYWYRQDPGQGLRLIYYSQIVNDFQKGDIAEGYSVSREKKESFPLTVTSAQKNPTAFYLCASSMTTVSDTQYFGPGTRLTVL.

The chain couples TRBV28 to TRBJ1-2; 7 bases are shared with TRBD1. This CDR3 is built from 14 residues. Trimming removed 7 bases from V and 2 bases from J; junction bases left unmatched: 7. Germline CDR1 is MDHEN and CDR2 is SYDVKM. CDR3 DNA: TGTGCCAGCAAACTCGACAGGGCAAACTATGGCTACACCTTC. Amino acids: CASKLDRANYGYTF.

This clone was seen just once. This sequence joins TRBV23-1 and TRBJ2-1, with 7 bases matching TRBD2. TRBV23-1 is an ORF for which the function is uncertain. The V and J ends lost 1 base and 0 bases, in that order; junction bases with no gene match: 12. There are 19 residues in the CDR3. The CDR3 region is CASSQWASGPSSSYNEQFF. The CDR3 region has the DNA TGCGCCAGCAGTCAATGGGCTAGCGGACCATCAAGCTCCTACAATGAGCAGTTCTTC.

For this clone: Without the conserved terminal phenylalanine or tryptophan, this CDR3 likely stems from a read error. Because the CDR3's place on the DNA is in doubt, the DNA is left out and the CDR3 is given as listed by TCRdb. This rearrangement joins TRBV11-2 to TRBJ1-2. Termini included, the CDR3 measures 13 amino acids. The germline CDR1 and CDR2 sequences are SGHAT and FQNNGV. The CDR3 region is CASSPLSLAPVNL.

The chain uses TRBV28 and TRBJ1-4; 8 positions match TRBD1. The germline V gene encodes CDR1 MDHEN and CDR2 SYDVKM. The ends lost 4 bases at V and 7 bases at J; junction bases unmatched: 8. The CDR3 covers 15 residues. The DNA of the CDR3 is TGTGCCAGCAGTTCGACAGGGGTCGGGCTTGAAAAACTGTTTTTT. This translates into CASSSTGVGLEKLFF.

The genes are TRBV2 and TRBJ2-2; 8 bases agree with TRBD2. V shed 1 base, J shed 2 bases, and the junction held 6 bases outside the gene matches. CDR3 size: 17 residues. CDR1 is SNHLY and CDR2 is FYNNEI in the germline V gene. CDR3 DNA: TGTGCCAGCAGTGAAGTCGCGGGGGGCCAAAACACCGGGGAGCTGTTTTTT. Amino acids: CASSEVAGGQNTGELFF.

This chain joins TRBV28 and TRBJ2-7; 9 nucleotides agree with TRBD1. Germline values: CDR1 MDHEN, CDR2 SYDVKM. The CDR3 has 16 residues. With 4 bases clipped from V and 2 bases from J, the junction kept 9 bases outside the gene matches. The CDR3 DNA follows: TGTGCCAGCAGTTACTCCGGGACAGGGCATACCTACGAGCAGTACGTC. Its translation is CASSYSGTGHTYEQYV.

The chain couples TRBV28 to TRBJ1-2; D unresolved. V lost 3 bases and J 4 bases, leaving 6 bases between the germline ends. CDR1 and CDR2 from the germline V gene are MDHEN and SYDVKM. The CDR3 is 12 amino acids. CDR3 nucleotide sequence: TGTGCCAGCAGTTTGGAGGGCTATGGCTACACCTTC. Amino acids: CASSLEGYGYTF.

The chain links TRBV4-2 to TRBJ1-2; D unclear. V was clipped by 0 bases and J by 2 bases, with 10 bases between them. The CDR3 runs 15 residues. CDR1 LGHNA and CDR2 YNFKEQ come from the germline V gene. CDR3 DNA: TGTGCCAGCAGCCAAGATATCGAGAGGAACTATGGCTACACCTTC. Protein product: CASSQDIERNYGYTF.

This chain connects TRBV11-2 to TRBJ1-5; D unclear. V lost 2 bases and J lost 5, with 7 bases in between. The CDR3 totals 13 residues. Per germline, CDR1 SGHAT and CDR2 FQNNGV. The CDR3 loop reads CASSLSDYQPQHF. The CDR3 DNA is TGTGCCAGCAGCTTAAGCGATTATCAGCCCCAGCATTTT. Based on the CDR3 plus reference TRBV11-2 and TRBJ1-5, the full variable domain is EAGVAQSPRYKIIEKRQSVAFWCNPISGHATLYWYQQILGQGPKLLIQFQNNGVVDDSQLPKDRFSAERLKGVDSTLKIQPAKLEDSAVYLCASSLSDYQPQHFGDGTRLSIL.

The chain is built from TRBV10-1 and TRBJ1-3; D gene unclear. The CDR3 has 10 residues. Germline CDR1 reads WNHNN; CDR2 reads SYGVQD (reference sequence). The ends were cut back, 9 bases at V and 9 bases at J, with 9 bases in the middle. CDR3 loop: CARLSATIYF. The CDR3 coding sequence is TGCGCCAGGCTTAGTGCCACCATATATTTT.

J is TRBJ2-1 and V is TRBV5-1; D might be TRBD1 (6 bases). V lost 0 bases and J lost 8, with 6 bases in between. The V gene's germline CDR1 is SGHRS and CDR2 YFSETQ. CDR3 length: 12 residues. The CDR3 here is CASSLEGDEQFF. Written as DNA, the CDR3 is TGCGCCAGCAGCTTGGAGGGGGATGAGCAGTTCTTC.

The chain employs TRBV4-1 and TRBJ2-2, with D possibly TRBD1 on 5 matching bases. Germline values: CDR1 MGHRA, CDR2 YSYEKL. The CDR3 has 15 amino acids. Trimming cost V 4 bases and J 5 bases, with 14 bases left between them. The CDR3 DNA is TGCGCCAGCAGCCTTTCGACAGTTATTACCGGGGAGCTGTTTTTT. It yields the protein CASSLSTVITGELFF.

The V gene is TRBV19, the J gene TRBJ1-1; D may be TRBD1 (5 bases). The V gene's germline CDR1 is LNHDA and CDR2 SQIVND (reference sequence). Trimming shortened V by 8 bases and J by 4 bases, and 17 bases separated the two germline ends. The CDR3 loop spans 14 amino acids. CDR3 DNA sequence: TGTGCCAGTCGTCGAAGGAATGGGGGCACTGAAGCTTTCTTT. Translation gives CASRRRNGGTEAFF.

CDR3 sequence (DNA): TGTGCCAGCAGCTTTGATCTGTACCAAGAGACCCAGTACTTC. The encoded protein is CASSFDLYQETQYF. V is TRBV7-9 and J is TRBJ2-5, with D unclear. The CDR3 is 14 amino acids. CDR1 is SEHNR, CDR2 FQNEAQ, per germline (reference sequence). V was clipped by 3 bases and J by 0 bases, with 8 bases between them. The whole variable domain, remainder taken from reference TRBV7-9 and TRBJ2-5, is DTGVSQNPRHKITKRGQNVTFRCDPISEHNRLYWYRQTLGQGPEFLTYFQNEAQLEKSRLLSDRFSAERPKGSFSTLEIQRTEQGDSAMYLCASSFDLYQETQYFGPGTRLLVL.

The chain employs TRBV10-3 and TRBJ1-2; TRBD1 matches 9 bases. The germline V gene encodes CDR1 ENHRY and CDR2 SYGVKD. This CDR3 has 13 amino acids. V was clipped by 7 bases and J by 7 bases; unmatched bases: 7. This CDR3 reads CAITSGQGLGYTF. CDR3 sequence (DNA): TGTGCCATCACCTCAGGACAGGGGCTTGGCTACACCTTC.

The chain couples TRBV14 to TRBJ1-3; 7 bases are a match to TRBD1. The trim removed 6 bases at V and 0 bases at J, leaving 2 bases unmatched. This CDR3 contains 14 residues. CDR1 is SGHDN and CDR2 is FVKESK in the germline V gene. CDR3 DNA: TGTGCCAGCAGGCGGACAGGCTCTGGAAACACCATATATTTT. It codes for CASRRTGSGNTIYF.

This chain joins TRBV25-1 and TRBJ2-1, with 8 bases lining up with TRBD2. This CDR3 spans 17 amino acids. V trimming: 5 bases; J trimming: 8 bases; junction bases outside the gene matches: 17. The germline V gene has CDR1 MGHDK and CDR2 SYGVNS. In DNA, the CDR3 is TGTGCCAGCAGTCATTTTGGAGCGGGAGTACAGGGCGATGAGCAGTTCTTC. Translation: CASSHFGAGVQGDEQFF. Filled out from reference TRBV25-1 and TRBJ2-1, the complete variable domain reads EADIYQTPRYLVIGTGKKITLECSQTMGHDKMYWYQQDPGMELHLIHYSYGVNSTEKGDLSSESTVSRIRTEHFPLTLESARPSHTSQYLCASSHFGAGVQGDEQFFGPGTRLTVL.

The rearrangement uses TRBV19 and TRBJ1-6; perhaps TRBD1 as D (6 bases). Germline V lookup: CDR1 LNHDA, CDR2 SQIVND (reference sequence). This CDR3 has 15 amino acids. V lost 7 bases, J lost 0 bases, and 10 bases lay in between. For the CDR3, the DNA is TGTGCCAGTAAGGACAGAAGCTCCTATAATTCACCCCTCCACTTT. Residues: CASKDRSSYNSPLHF. Full variable domain (rest looked up from reference TRBV19 and TRBJ1-6): DGGITQSPKYLFRKEGQNVTLSCEQNLNHDAMYWYRQDPGQGLRLIYYSQIVNDFQKGDIAEGYSVSREKKESFPLTVTSAQKNPTAFYLCASKDRSSYNSPLHFGNGTRLTVT.